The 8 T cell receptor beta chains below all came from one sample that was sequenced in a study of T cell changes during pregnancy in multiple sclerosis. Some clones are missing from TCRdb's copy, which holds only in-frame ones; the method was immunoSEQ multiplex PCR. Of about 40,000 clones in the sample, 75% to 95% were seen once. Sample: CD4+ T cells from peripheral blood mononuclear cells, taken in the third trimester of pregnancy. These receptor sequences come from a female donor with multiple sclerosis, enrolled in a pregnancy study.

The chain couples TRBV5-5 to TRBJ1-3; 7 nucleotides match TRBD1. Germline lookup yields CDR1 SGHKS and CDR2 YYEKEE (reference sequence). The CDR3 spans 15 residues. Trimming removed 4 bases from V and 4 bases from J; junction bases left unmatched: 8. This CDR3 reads CASSRTGDPGNTIYF. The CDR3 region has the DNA TGTGCCAGCAGCCGTACAGGGGATCCCGGAAACACCATATATTTT.

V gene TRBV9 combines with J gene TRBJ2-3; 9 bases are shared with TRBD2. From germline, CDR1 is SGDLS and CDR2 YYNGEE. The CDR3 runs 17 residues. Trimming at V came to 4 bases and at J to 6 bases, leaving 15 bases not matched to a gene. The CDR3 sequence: CASSPFRGAGGPDTQYF. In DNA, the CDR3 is TGTGCCAGCAGCCCGTTTCGGGGGGCGGGAGGGCCGGATACGCAGTATTTT.

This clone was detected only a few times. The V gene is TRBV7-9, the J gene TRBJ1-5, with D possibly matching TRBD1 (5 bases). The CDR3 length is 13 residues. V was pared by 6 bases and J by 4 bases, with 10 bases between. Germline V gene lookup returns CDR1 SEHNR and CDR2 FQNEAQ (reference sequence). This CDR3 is CASSPGSNQPQHF. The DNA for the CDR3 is TGTGCCAGCAGTCCAGGGTCAAATCAGCCCCAGCATTTT. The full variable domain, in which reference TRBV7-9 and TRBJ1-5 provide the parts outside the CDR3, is DTGVSQNPRHKITKRGQNVTFRCDPISEHNRLYWYRQTLGQGPEFLTYFQNEAQLEKSRLLSDRFSAERPKGSFSTLEIQRTEQGDSAMYLCASSPGSNQPQHFGDGTRLSIL.

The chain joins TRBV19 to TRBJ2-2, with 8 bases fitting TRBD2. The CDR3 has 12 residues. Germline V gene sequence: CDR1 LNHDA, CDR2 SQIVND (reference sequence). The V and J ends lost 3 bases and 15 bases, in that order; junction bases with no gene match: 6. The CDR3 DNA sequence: TGTGCCAGTAGTATCGGACTAGCCCCGTTGTTTTTT. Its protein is CASSIGLAPLFF.

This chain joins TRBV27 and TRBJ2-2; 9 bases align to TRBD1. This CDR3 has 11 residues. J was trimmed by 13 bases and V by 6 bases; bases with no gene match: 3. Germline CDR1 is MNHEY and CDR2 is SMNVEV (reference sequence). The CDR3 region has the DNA TGTGCCAGCAGAACAGGGGGCGCGCTGTTTTTT. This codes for CASRTGGALFF.

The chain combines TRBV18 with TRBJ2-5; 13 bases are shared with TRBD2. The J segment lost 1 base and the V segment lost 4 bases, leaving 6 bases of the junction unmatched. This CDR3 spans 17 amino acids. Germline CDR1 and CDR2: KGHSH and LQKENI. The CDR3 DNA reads TGTGCCAGCTCACGCCGACTAGCGGGAGGACGCCAAGAGACCCAGTACTTC. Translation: CASSRRLAGGRQETQYF.

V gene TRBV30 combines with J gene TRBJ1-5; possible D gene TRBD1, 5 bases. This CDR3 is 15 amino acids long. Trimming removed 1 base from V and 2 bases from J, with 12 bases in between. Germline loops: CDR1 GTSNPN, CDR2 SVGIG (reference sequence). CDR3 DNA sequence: TGTGCCTGGAGTGGGGGCAGGGCTGGCAATCAGCCCCAGCATTTT. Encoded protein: CAWSGGRAGNQPQHF.

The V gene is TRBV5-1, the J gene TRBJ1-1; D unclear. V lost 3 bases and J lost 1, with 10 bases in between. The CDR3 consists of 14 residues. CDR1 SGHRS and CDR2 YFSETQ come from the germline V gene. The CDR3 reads CASSSSTANTEAFF. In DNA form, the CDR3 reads TGCGCCAGCAGCTCCTCCACAGCGAACACTGAAGCTTTCTTT.